This T cell receptor (beta chain) emerged from a study of T cell responses to AZD1222 COVID-19 vaccine. Produced via immunoSEQ multiplex PCR; TCRdb's table is partial and in-frame only. The sample includes tens of thousands of clones, more than 80% of them seen just once. From germline, CDR1 is SGHAT and CDR2 FQNNGV. V was cut by 4 bases and J by 8 bases, with 21 bases left in between. This CDR3 comprises 17 residues. The V call is TRBV11-2, the J call TRBJ1-6; D may be TRBD1 (6 bases). This TCR was sampled from an adult in good health. The material was peripheral blood, obtained on day 0 of AZD1222 vaccination. CDR3 sequence: CASSSSRRGALDSPLHF. The CDR3 DNA sequence: TGTGCCAGCAGCTCCTCCCGTCGGGGGGCCCTCGATTCACCCCTCCACTTT.